These 22 T cell receptor beta chains originate from one sample sequenced in a study of cytomegalovirus exposure and HLA in healthy donors. Both 60 Vbeta primers and 13 Jbeta primers went into the PCR. This table comes from immunoSEQ multiplex PCR, and its TCRdb copy is limited to in-frame clones, with some not included. The sample has under 200,000 clones, 68% seen once. Input material: PBMCs. Receptors were obtained from a man over 45 in good health and CMV-seronegative.

This clone was seen a few times. The V gene is TRBV18, the J gene TRBJ1-6, with 7 bases matching TRBD1. V lost 3 bases and J lost 9; bases outside the gene matches: 11. This CDR3 is 16 amino acids long. Germline lookup yields CDR1 KGHSH and CDR2 LQKENI. CDR3 nucleotide sequence: TGTGCCAGCTCACCGGGTATCGCGACAGGGAGTTCACCCCTCCACTTT. It is translated as CASSPGIATGSSPLHF.

V usage is TRBV2 and J usage is TRBJ2-2; weak D call: TRBD1 (6 bases). Between the trimmed V and J ends, which lost 6 bases and 4 bases, there was a span of 18 bases. This CDR3 spans 16 amino acids. Germline V gives CDR1 SNHLY, CDR2 FYNNEI. The CDR3 DNA is TGTGCCAGCAGCCAAAAGGGAGACAGGCCCACCGGGGAGCTGTTTTTT. As protein: CASSQKGDRPTGELFF.

As to this clone: This same CDR3 is encoded by further DNA sequences in the sample. The chain links TRBV5-1 to TRBJ1-2, with D maybe TRBD1 (5 bases). V was pared by 3 bases and J by 5 bases, with 8 bases between. This CDR3 is 12 amino acids long. Per the germline V gene, CDR1 is SGHRS and CDR2 is YFSETQ. This CDR3 reads CASSSGLYGYTF. The CDR3 bases are TGCGCCAGCAGCTCGGGACTTTATGGCTACACCTTC.

The chain has TRBV6-6 and TRBJ1-6; 9 nucleotides agree with TRBD1. Germline assignment: CDR1 MNHNY and CDR2 SVGAGI (reference sequence). The trim removed 5 bases at V and 15 bases at J, leaving 2 bases unmatched. This CDR3 region has 11 residues. The CDR3 DNA sequence: TGTGCCAGCAGTGAGGACAGGGGCCTCCACTTT. This encodes CASSEDRGLHF.

The chain recombines TRBV10-3 with TRBJ1-5; TRBD1 is a possible D gene (6 bases). V lost 8 bases and J lost 0, with 14 bases in between. The germline gives CDR1 ENHRY, CDR2 SYGVKD. The CDR3 length is 15 residues. The CDR3 reads CAIQQGRDSNQPQHF. CDR3 DNA sequence: TGTGCCATCCAACAGGGCAGGGATAGCAATCAGCCCCAGCATTTT.

The table lists this clone with a count of one. The rearrangement joins TRBV10-3 to TRBJ1-1; tentatively, D is TRBD1 (6 bases). CDR1 ENHRY and CDR2 SYGVKD come from the germline V gene. The V and J ends lost 5 bases and 6 bases respectively, with 19 bases between them. The CDR3 runs to 15 residues. In DNA form, the CDR3 reads TGTGCCATCAGTCCGACAGGAATTCAAATGGCTGAAGCTTTCTTT. Protein: CAISPTGIQMAEAFF.

The rearrangement joins TRBV9 to TRBJ2-3; no clear D gene. Germline V lookup: CDR1 SGDLS, CDR2 YYNGEE. The CDR3 extends over 12 amino acids. Deletions cut 3 bases from V and 2 bases from J, with 4 bases between. CDR3 sequence (DNA): TGTGCCAGCAGCGCCTTCACAGATACGCAGTATTTT. Amino acid sequence: CASSAFTDTQYF.

There are a few counts of this clone. J is TRBJ1-4 and V is TRBV5-1; weak D call: TRBD1 (6 bases). Germline V gives CDR1 SGHRS, CDR2 YFSETQ. V lost 4 bases and J 1 base, leaving 14 bases between the germline ends. CDR3 length: 16 amino acids. In nucleotides, the CDR3 is TGCGCCAGCAGCCCCAGGGGAGACAGAACTAATGAAAAACTGTTTTTT. This encodes CASSPRGDRTNEKLFF.

V is TRBV5-1 and J is TRBJ1-1, with a possible D match to TRBD1 (6 bases). Trimming cost V 2 bases and J 3 bases, with 11 bases left between them. The germline V gene encodes CDR1 SGHRS and CDR2 YFSETQ. This CDR3 contains 14 residues. As DNA, the CDR3 is TGCGCCAGCAGCTTTACAGGGACGGACACTGAAGCTTTCTTT. Encoded protein: CASSFTGTDTEAFF. The full variable domain, in which reference TRBV5-1 and TRBJ1-1 provide the parts outside the CDR3, is KAGVTQTPRYLIKTRGQQVTLSCSPISGHRSVSWYQQTPGQGLQFLFEYFSETQRNKGNFPGRFSGRQFSNSRSEMNVSTLELGDSALYLCASSFTGTDTEAFFGQGTRLTVV.

The V and J genes are TRBV2 and TRBJ1-5; tentatively, D is TRBD1 (6 bases). This CDR3 is 14 amino acids long. The V and J ends lost 7 bases and 0 bases respectively, with 10 bases between them. From germline, CDR1 is SNHLY and CDR2 FYNNEI. CDR3 in DNA: TGTGCCAGCAACGGACAGCTTAGCAATCAGCCCCAGCATTTT. This encodes CASNGQLSNQPQHF.

The V call is TRBV11-2, the J call TRBJ1-1; a weak D match, TRBD1 (5 bases). The ends were cut back, 5 bases at V and 6 bases at J, with 13 bases in the middle. Germline CDR1 reads SGHAT; CDR2 reads FQNNGV. The CDR3 runs 13 residues. The chain's CDR3 is CASSLHRGSEAFF. The CDR3 region has the DNA TGTGCCAGCAGCCTCCACCGGGGGTCTGAAGCTTTCTTT.

The chain has TRBV28 and TRBJ1-2; D gene uncertain. The germline V gene encodes CDR1 MDHEN and CDR2 SYDVKM. The CDR3 has 13 residues. The V gene lost 3 bases and the J gene lost 7 bases, with 12 bases spanning the gap. The chain's CDR3 is CASSFLGVPGYTF. The CDR3 region has the DNA TGTGCCAGCAGTTTCTTAGGAGTTCCTGGCTACACCTTC.

This chain uses TRBV2 with TRBJ2-4; 7 nucleotides match TRBD2. This CDR3 is 14 amino acids long. Trimming took 6 bases from V and 3 from J; bases not matched to a gene: 5. Per germline, CDR1 SNHLY and CDR2 FYNNEI. CDR3 bases: TGTGCCAGCAGGGGTGGACTAGGCAAAAACATTCAGTACTTC. It yields the protein CASRGGLGKNIQYF.

This chain uses TRBV11-2 with TRBJ1-1; the D is unclear. This CDR3 has 14 residues. Germline loops: CDR1 SGHAT, CDR2 FQNNGV. V lost 4 bases to trimming and J lost 1 base, with 10 bases between them. The CDR3 region is CASSSYTGNTEAFF. CDR3 nucleotides: TGTGCCAGCAGCTCGTATACGGGGAACACTGAAGCTTTCTTT.

The chain employs TRBV9 and TRBJ2-5, with no clear D. Germline-derived CDR1 and CDR2 are SGDLS and YYNGEE. The V and J ends lost 3 bases and 1 base respectively, with 10 bases between them. The CDR3 runs to 14 residues. CDR3 region: CASSETDIQETQYF. DNA of the CDR3: TGTGCCAGCAGCGAAACAGATATCCAAGAGACCCAGTACTTC.

This clone occurred a few times. Different DNA sequences within this sample yield the same CDR3. The rearrangement links TRBV6-4 to TRBJ1-1; no definite D call. V lost 0 bases and J 4 bases, leaving 9 bases between the germline ends. The CDR3 sequence is 14 residues long. CDR1 and CDR2 (germline): MRHNA, SNTAGT. CDR3 coding DNA: TGTGCCAGCAGTGACTCGAGTCGGGGCACTGAAGCTTTCTTT. Protein product: CASSDSSRGTEAFF.

Written as DNA, the CDR3 is TGTGCCAGCAGCTTGGCCGGAGGGGGCGCGAGTGGCTACACCTTC. Amino acid sequence: CASSLAGGGASGYTF. J is TRBJ1-2 and V is TRBV5-6; 7 nucleotides agree with TRBD1. Trimming removed 0 bases from V and 7 bases from J; junction bases left unmatched: 9. The CDR3 runs to 15 residues. The germline gives CDR1 SGHDT, CDR2 YYEEEE.

The chain has TRBV28 and TRBJ1-2; D is possibly TRBD1 (6 bases). V was shortened by 7 bases and J by 8 bases, with 17 bases between the two germline ends. CDR3 length equals 13 residues. CDR1 is MDHEN, CDR2 SYDVKM, per germline. The CDR3 protein is CASTVGGRSGYTF. The CDR3 DNA reads TGTGCCAGCACCGTGGGGGGGCGGTCAGGCTACACCTTC.

J is TRBJ2-7 and V is TRBV4-2, with 7 bases aligning to TRBD1. Germline CDR1 reads LGHNA; CDR2 reads YNFKEQ. The J segment lost 4 bases and the V segment lost 3 bases, leaving 3 bases of the junction unmatched. The CDR3 totals 13 residues. The CDR3 sequence is CASSHHRGYEQYF. The CDR3 DNA reads TGTGCCAGCAGCCACCACAGGGGTTACGAGCAGTACTTC.

The chain couples TRBV7-2 to TRBJ2-7, with D maybe TRBD2 (6 bases). The CDR3 length is 14 residues. In germline, CDR1 is SGHTA, CDR2 FQGNSA. Between the trimmed V and J ends, which lost 1 base and 0 bases, there was a span of 7 bases. The DNA for the CDR3 is TGTGCCAGCAGCTTAGGCGGGAACTCCTACGAGCAGTACTTC. This translates into CASSLGGNSYEQYF.

The chain uses TRBV29-1 and TRBJ2-3, with 8 bases lining up with TRBD2. V shed 1 base and J 5 bases; nucleotides not matched to a gene: 5. This CDR3 is built from 14 residues. The germline V gene encodes CDR1 SQVTM and CDR2 ANQGSEA. CDR3 in DNA: TGCAGCGTTGAAGGCGGGGGGCCAGGAGATACGCAGTATTTT. This codes for CSVEGGGPGDTQYF.

The genes are TRBV6-5 and TRBJ1-6; D is ambiguous. Trimming stripped 0 bases from V and 7 bases from J, with 4 bases between. CDR3 length: 13 amino acids. Looked up from germline, CDR1 is MNHEY and CDR2 is SVGAGI. This chain's CDR3 is CASSYSANSPLHF. The CDR3 DNA reads as TGTGCCAGCAGTTACTCGGCAAATTCACCCCTCCACTTT.